This T cell receptor beta chain was sequenced during a study of blood T cell repertoires in COVID-19. The protocol was immunoSEQ multiplex PCR, while the TCRdb copy is restricted to in-frame clones and leaves out a portion. The sample gives approximately 94,000 clones, 85% to 90% of which show up once; 4.5% to 5.5% is in the top ten. The germline CDR1 and CDR2 sequences are LNHDA and SQIVND (reference sequence). This CDR3 has 16 residues. The V and J ends lost 2 bases and 5 bases, in that order; junction bases with no gene match: 6. The sample taken for sequencing was peripheral blood. This receptor was identified in a woman aged 80 or over with active COVID-19. The chain employs TRBV19 and TRBJ2-3; TRBD2 matches 11 bases. CDR3 residues: CASSIRRTSGRDTQYF. The DNA of the CDR3 is TGTGCCAGTAGTATACGACGGACTAGCGGGCGAGATACGCAGTATTTT.